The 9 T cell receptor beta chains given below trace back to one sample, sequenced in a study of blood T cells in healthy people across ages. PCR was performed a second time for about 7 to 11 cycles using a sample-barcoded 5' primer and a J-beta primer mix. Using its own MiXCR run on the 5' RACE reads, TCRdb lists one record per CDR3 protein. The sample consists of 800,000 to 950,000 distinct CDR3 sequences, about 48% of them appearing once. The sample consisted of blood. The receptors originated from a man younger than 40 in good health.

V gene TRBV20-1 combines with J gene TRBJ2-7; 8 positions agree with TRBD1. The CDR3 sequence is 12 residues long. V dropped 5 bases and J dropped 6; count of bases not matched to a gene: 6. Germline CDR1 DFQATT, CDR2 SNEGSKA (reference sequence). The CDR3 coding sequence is TGCAGTGCTCCGGCAGGGGGCTTCGAGCAGTACTTC. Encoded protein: CSAPAGGFEQYF.

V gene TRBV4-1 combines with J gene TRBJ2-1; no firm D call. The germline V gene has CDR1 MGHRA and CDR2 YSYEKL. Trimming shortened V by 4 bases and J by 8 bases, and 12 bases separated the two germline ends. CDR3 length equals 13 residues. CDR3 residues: CASSLRTEDEQFF. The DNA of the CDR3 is TGCGCCAGCAGCCTTAGAACCGAGGATGAGCAGTTCTTC.

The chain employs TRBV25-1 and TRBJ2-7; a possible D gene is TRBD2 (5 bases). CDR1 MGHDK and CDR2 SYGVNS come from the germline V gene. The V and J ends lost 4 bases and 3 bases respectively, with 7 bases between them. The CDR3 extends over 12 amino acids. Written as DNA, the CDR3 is TGTGCCAGCAGTGGCGAGGGCTACGAGCAGTACTTC. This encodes CASSGEGYEQYF.

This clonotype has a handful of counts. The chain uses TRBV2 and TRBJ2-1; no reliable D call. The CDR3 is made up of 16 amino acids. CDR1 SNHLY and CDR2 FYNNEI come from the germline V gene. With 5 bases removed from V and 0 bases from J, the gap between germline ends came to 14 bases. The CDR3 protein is CASSRSALSSYNEQFF. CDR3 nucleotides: TGTGCCAGCAGTAGATCGGCTTTGAGCTCCTACAATGAGCAGTTCTTC. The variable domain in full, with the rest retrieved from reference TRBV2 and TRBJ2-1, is EPEVTQTPSHQVTQMGQEVILRCVPISNHLYFYWYRQILGQKVEFLVSFYNNEISEKSEIFDDQFSVERPDGSNFTLKIRSTKLEDSAMYFCASSRSALSSYNEQFFGPGTRLTVL.

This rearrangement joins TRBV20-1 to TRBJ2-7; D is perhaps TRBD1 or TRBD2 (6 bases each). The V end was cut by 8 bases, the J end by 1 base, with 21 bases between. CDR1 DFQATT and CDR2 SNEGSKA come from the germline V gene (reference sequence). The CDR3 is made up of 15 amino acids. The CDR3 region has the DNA TGCAGTAGCCAGGGAGGAGGGCAGGGGTCCTACGAGCAGTACTTC. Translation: CSSQGGGQGSYEQYF.

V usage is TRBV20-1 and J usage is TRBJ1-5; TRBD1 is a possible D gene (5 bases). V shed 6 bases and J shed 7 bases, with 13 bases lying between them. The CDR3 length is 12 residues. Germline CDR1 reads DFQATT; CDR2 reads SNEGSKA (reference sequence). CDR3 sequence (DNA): TGCAGTGCACCAGGGACGGGGCAGCCCCAGCATTTT. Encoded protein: CSAPGTGQPQHF.

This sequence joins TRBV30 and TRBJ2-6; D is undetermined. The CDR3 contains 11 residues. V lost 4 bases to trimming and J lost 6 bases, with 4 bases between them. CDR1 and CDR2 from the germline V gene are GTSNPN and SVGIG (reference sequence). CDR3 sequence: CAWTTANVLTF. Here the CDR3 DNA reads TGTGCCTGGACGACGGCCAACGTCCTGACTTTC.

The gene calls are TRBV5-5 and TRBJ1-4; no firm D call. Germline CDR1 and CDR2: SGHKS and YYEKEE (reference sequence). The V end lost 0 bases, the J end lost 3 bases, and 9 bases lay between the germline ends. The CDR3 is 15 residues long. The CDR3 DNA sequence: TGTGCCAGCAGCTTGGTTGGAAATCCTAATGAAAAACTGTTTTTT. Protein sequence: CASSLVGNPNEKLFF.

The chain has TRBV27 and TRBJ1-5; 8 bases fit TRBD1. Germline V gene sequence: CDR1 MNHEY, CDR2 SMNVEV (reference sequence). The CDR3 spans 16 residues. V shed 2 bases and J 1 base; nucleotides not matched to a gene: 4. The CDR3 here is CASSLRSGGSNQPQHF. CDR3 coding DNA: TGTGCCAGCAGTTTAAGGTCAGGGGGCAGCAATCAGCCCCAGCATTTT.